This TCR beta chain is from a study of blood T cells in healthy people across ages. Sample-barcoded 5' priming and a J-beta primer mix drove a second PCR of roughly 7 to 11 cycles. TCRdb independently ran MiXCR on the 5' RACE reads; one entry per CDR3 protein. The data show 650,000 to 1,000,000 distinct CDR3 sequences, around 36% seen once. Points from the study as a whole: Investigators treated diversity estimates from one million T cells as underestimates.

In regard to this clonotype: Its antigen is unidentified. The junction and the germline gene differ at one end; a read error may be behind it.

The CDR3 contains 14 residues. CDR1 is SNHLY and CDR2 is FYNNEI in the germline V gene. This receptor was obtained from a man aged 18 to 30 in good health. The sample was blood. The V gene is TRBV2, the J gene TRBJ2-4, with D perhaps given as TRBD1 or TRBD2 (5 bases each). The DNA end lines up better with TRBJ2-5; the J call may be wrong. The CDR3 loop reads CASSQSRDQGTQYF. The DNA of the CDR3 is TGTGCCAGCAGCCAATCCAGGGACCAAGGGACCCAGTACTTC.